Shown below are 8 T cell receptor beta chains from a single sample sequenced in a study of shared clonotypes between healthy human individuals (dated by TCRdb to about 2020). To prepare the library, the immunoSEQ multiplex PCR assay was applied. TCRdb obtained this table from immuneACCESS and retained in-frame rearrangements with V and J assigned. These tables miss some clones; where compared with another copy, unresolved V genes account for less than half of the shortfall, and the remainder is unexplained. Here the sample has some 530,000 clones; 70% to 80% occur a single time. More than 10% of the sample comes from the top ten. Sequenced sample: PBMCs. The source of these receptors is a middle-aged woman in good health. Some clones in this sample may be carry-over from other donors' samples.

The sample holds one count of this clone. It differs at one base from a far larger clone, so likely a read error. CDR3 in DNA: TGCAGCGGGGGGACAGGCGAACTCGAGCAGCACTTC. This encodes CSGGTGELEQHF. The gene calls are TRBV29-1 and TRBJ2-7; 8 bases are a match to TRBD1. Germline V gene sequence: CDR1 SQVTM, CDR2 ANQGSEA. CDR3 length: 12 residues.

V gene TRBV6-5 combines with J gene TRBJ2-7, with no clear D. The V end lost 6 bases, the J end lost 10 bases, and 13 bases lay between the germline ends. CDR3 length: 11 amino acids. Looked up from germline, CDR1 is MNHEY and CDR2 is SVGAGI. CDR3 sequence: CASRGHKDQYF. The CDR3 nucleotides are TGTGCCAGCAGAGGGCACAAGGACCAGTACTTC.

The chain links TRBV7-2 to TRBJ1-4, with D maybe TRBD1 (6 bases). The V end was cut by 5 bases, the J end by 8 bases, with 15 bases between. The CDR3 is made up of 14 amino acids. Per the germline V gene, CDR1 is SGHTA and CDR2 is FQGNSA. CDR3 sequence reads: CASSRDRYEEKLFF. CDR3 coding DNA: TGTGCCAGCAGCCGTGACAGGTACGAAGAAAAACTGTTTTTT.

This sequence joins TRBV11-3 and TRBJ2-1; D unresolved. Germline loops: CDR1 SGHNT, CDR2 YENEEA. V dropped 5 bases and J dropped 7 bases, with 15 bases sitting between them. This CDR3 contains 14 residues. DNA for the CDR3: TGTGCCAGCAGCCGAGCCTCTGACGGAAATGAGCAGTTCTTC. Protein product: CASSRASDGNEQFF.

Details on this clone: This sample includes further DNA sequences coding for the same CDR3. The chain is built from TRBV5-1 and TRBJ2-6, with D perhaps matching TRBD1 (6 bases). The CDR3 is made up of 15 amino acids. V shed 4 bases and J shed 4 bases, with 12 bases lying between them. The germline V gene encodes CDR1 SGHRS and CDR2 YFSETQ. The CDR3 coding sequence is TGCGCCAGCAGCCTCACAGGGTCCGGGGCCAACGTCCTGACTTTC. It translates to CASSLTGSGANVLTF.

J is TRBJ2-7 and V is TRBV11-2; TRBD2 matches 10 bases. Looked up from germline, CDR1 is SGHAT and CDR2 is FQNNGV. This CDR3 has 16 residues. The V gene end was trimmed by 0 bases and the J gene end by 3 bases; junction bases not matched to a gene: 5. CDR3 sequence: CASSLDPSGSVYEQYF. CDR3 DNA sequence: TGTGCCAGCAGCTTAGACCCTAGCGGGAGTGTCTACGAGCAGTACTTC. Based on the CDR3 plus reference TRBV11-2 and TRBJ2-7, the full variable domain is EAGVAQSPRYKIIEKRQSVAFWCNPISGHATLYWYQQILGQGPKLLIQFQNNGVVDDSQLPKDRFSAERLKGVDSTLKIQPAKLEDSAVYLCASSLDPSGSVYEQYFGPGTRLTVT.

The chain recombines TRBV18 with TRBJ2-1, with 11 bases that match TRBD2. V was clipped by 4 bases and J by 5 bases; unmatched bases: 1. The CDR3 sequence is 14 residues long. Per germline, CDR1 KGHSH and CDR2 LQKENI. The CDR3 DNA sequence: TGTGCCAGCTCACGTAGCGGGAGGGACAATGAGCAGTTCTTC. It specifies CASSRSGRDNEQFF.

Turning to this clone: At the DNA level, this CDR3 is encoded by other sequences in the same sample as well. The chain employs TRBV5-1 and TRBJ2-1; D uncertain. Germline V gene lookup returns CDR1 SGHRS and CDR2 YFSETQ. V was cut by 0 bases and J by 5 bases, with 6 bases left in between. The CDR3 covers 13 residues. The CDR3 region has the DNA TGCGCCAGCAGCTTGGCCCTGAACAATGAGCAGTTCTTC. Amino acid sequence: CASSLALNNEQFF.